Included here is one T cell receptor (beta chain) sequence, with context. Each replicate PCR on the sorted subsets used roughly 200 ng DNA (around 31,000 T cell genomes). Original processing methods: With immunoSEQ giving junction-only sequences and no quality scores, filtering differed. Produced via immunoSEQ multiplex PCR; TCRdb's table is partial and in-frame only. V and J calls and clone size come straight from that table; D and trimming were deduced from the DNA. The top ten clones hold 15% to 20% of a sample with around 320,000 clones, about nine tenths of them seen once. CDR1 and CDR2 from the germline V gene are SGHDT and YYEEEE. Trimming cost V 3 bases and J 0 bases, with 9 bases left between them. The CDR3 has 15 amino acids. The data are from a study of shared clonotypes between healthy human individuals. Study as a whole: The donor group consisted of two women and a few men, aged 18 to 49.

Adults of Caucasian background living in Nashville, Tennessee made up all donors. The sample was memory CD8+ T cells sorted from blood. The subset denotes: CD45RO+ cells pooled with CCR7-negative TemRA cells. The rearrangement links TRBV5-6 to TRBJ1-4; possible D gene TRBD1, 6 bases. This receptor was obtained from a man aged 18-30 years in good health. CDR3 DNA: TGTGCCAGCAGCTCCTACAGGGCAACTAATGAAAAACTGTTTTTT. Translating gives CASSSYRATNEKLFF.